Listed here are 7 T cell receptor beta chains from one sample, sequenced in a study of T cells expressing NK-cell markers. TCRdb reanalyzed the 5' RACE reads and collapses them to one entry per CDR3 protein, without DNA. Its listing shows 200,000 to 300,000 distinct CDR3 sequences. The source material was blood T cells: a sorted CD56 or NKG2C T cell subset, CD4+ or CD8+ T cells, or bulk PBMC T cells (not recorded which). The receptor source for this set is a man aged 18 to 29 in good health.

This chain links TRBV6-5 with TRBJ1-2; with no DNA, the TCRdb D assignment of TRBD1 cannot be verified. CDR3 size: 13 residues. CDR1 and CDR2 from the germline V gene are MNHEY and SVGAGI. The CDR3 spells CASSYTDRVGYTF.

The chain carries TRBV19 and TRBJ2-3. This CDR3 comprises 12 residues. Germline CDR1 is LNHDA and CDR2 is SQIVND (reference sequence). The CDR3 loop is CASSTSTDTQYF.

The chain employs TRBV7-9 and TRBJ2-1; the D call of TRBD2 rests on TCRdb alone, since no DNA is present to check it. Germline V gene sequence: CDR1 SEHNR, CDR2 FQNEAQ (reference sequence). This CDR3 is built from 20 residues. The CDR3: CASSLNPGLAGVGSYNEQFF. The full variable domain, its missing parts supplied by reference TRBV7-9 and TRBJ2-1, is DTGVSQNPRHKITKRGQNVTFRCDPISEHNRLYWYRQTLGQGPEFLTYFQNEAQLEKSRLLSDRFSAERPKGSFSTLEIQRTEQGDSAMYLCASSLNPGLAGVGSYNEQFFGPGTRLTVL.

The chain uses TRBV29-1 and TRBJ2-7; TCRdb calls TRBD1, which cannot be checked without DNA. Germline CDR1 and CDR2: SQVTM and ANQGSEA. This CDR3 is 13 amino acids long. The CDR3 sequence is CSAVRRPSYEQYF.

The chain has TRBV15 and TRBJ1-4; checking the TCRdb D call of TRBD1 is not possible without DNA. Germline V CDR1 and CDR2: LNHNV, YYDKDF (reference sequence). The CDR3 is 16 amino acids. This CDR3 is CATSRDGGRGGEKLFF.

V is TRBV10-3 and J is TRBJ1-6. The CDR3 has 15 amino acids. From germline, CDR1 is ENHRY and CDR2 SYGVKD. CDR3 sequence: CAISESRSDNSPLHF.

The CDR3 region is CSVEFRGRTAYNEQFF. J is TRBJ2-1 and V is TRBV29-1; TCRdb lists TRBD2, though no DNA is available to test this call. CDR3 length: 16 residues. Germline CDR1 is SQVTM and CDR2 is ANQGSEA.